A single sample gave rise to the 9 T cell receptor beta chains below, sequenced in a study of cytomegalovirus exposure and HLA in healthy donors. The study ran its PCR with 60 Vbeta and 13 Jbeta primers. Here immunoSEQ multiplex PCR was the method, and the copy in TCRdb shows in-frame clones only, minus some. The data show 230,000 or so clones, roughly 91% seen once. Sequencing was performed on PBMCs. The receptor set was obtained from a girl aged 2 to 10 in good health and CMV-seronegative.

The count of this clone is one. The V and J genes are TRBV6-5 and TRBJ2-3, with no clear D. Per germline, CDR1 MNHEY and CDR2 SVGAGI. The V gene lost 6 bases and the J gene lost 0 bases, with 7 bases spanning the gap. The CDR3 contains 13 residues. CDR3 sequence: CASRTASTDTQYF. CDR3 nucleotide sequence: TGTGCCAGCAGAACAGCTAGCACAGATACGCAGTATTTT.

The chain is built from TRBV4-1 and TRBJ2-1, with D tentatively TRBD2 (6 bases). The CDR3 is 15 amino acids. The germline gives CDR1 MGHRA, CDR2 YSYEKL. Trimming left V 4 bases short and J 5 bases short, with 15 bases between. The chain's CDR3 is CASSLHWGDHNEQFF. Written as DNA, the CDR3 is TGCGCCAGCAGCCTACACTGGGGGGACCACAATGAGCAGTTCTTC.

The chain uses TRBV4-2 and TRBJ1-5, with 8 bases identical to TRBD1. With V trimmed by 1 base and J by 5 bases, 7 bases remained unmatched. CDR1 and CDR2 (germline): LGHNA, YNFKEQ. The CDR3 consists of 16 residues. The CDR3 protein is CASSQVSGQGDQPQHF. DNA for the CDR3: TGTGCCAGCAGCCAAGTTTCAGGACAGGGTGATCAGCCCCAGCATTTT.

The genes are TRBV7-6 and TRBJ2-7; 9 bases are shared with TRBD2. V lost 0 bases to trimming and J lost 2 bases; unmatched junction nucleotides: 5. The V gene's germline CDR1 is SGHVS and CDR2 FNYEAQ. The CDR3 is 16 amino acids. CDR3 residues: CASSLALAGAPYEQYF. DNA of the CDR3: TGTGCCAGCAGCTTAGCCTTAGCGGGAGCCCCCTACGAGCAGTACTTC.

The chain uses TRBV18 and TRBJ2-5, with 7 positions matching TRBD1. This CDR3 is 15 amino acids long. CDR1 is KGHSH and CDR2 is LQKENI in the germline V gene. J lost 5 bases, V lost 4 bases, and 10 bases had no gene match. The CDR3 region is CASSQYRGAGETQYF. DNA of the CDR3: TGTGCCAGCTCACAATACAGGGGCGCGGGTGAGACCCAGTACTTC. Looking up the rest from reference TRBV18 and TRBJ2-5 gives the full variable domain: NAGVMQNPRHLVRRRGQEARLRCSPMKGHSHVYWYRQLPEEGLKFMVYLQKENIIDESGMPKERFSAEFPKEGPSILRIQQVVRGDSAAYFCASSQYRGAGETQYFGPGTRLLVL.

The chain employs TRBV27 and TRBJ2-5; TRBD1 might be the D (6 bases). Germline V gives CDR1 MNHEY, CDR2 SMNVEV (reference sequence). The CDR3 spans 15 residues. V was pared by 4 bases and J by 4 bases, with 16 bases between. For the CDR3, the DNA is TGTGCCAGCAGTTCGAAGATCCGGGACACAGAGACCCAGTACTTC. As protein: CASSSKIRDTETQYF.

The chain recombines TRBV4-2 with TRBJ2-3; 7 positions agree with TRBD2. The ends lost 2 bases at V and 3 bases at J; junction bases unmatched: 2. The CDR3 length is 14 residues. Germline values: CDR1 LGHNA, CDR2 YNFKEQ. The chain's CDR3 is CASSQSSGTDTQYF. The CDR3 coding sequence is TGTGCCAGCAGCCAATCTAGCGGTACAGATACGCAGTATTTT.

This clone was observed a few times. The CDR3 coding sequence is TGTGCCAGCAGTATAATAGGGGGCACTGAAGCTTTCTTT. This codes for CASSIIGGTEAFF. The chain joins TRBV2 to TRBJ1-1; maybe TRBD1 (6 bases). Trimming took off 5 bases at V and 4 bases at J, with 11 bases between the two ends. This CDR3 is 13 amino acids long. Germline CDR1 is SNHLY and CDR2 is FYNNEI.

This rearrangement joins TRBV27 to TRBJ2-7; D is possibly TRBD1 (5 bases). This CDR3 spans 13 amino acids. The V and J ends lost 0 bases and 4 bases respectively, with 7 bases between them. Germline loops: CDR1 MNHEY, CDR2 SMNVEV (reference sequence). CDR3 sequence (DNA): TGTGCCAGCAGTTTATCCGACAGATACGAGCAGTACTTC. Encoded protein: CASSLSDRYEQYF.